The present T cell receptor (beta chain) was sequenced within a study of response to subunit inactivated influenza vaccine (dated by TCRdb to 2017 to 2018). General notes on the study: The study used deep quantitative T cell receptor repertoire profiling to track responses to a trivalent subunit inactivated influenza vaccine.

The protocol used for the library was RT-PCR. TCRdb shows the sequencer as Illumina HiSeq 2500. Using fastp trimming at Q25 and MiXCR clonotype assembly, TCRdb reanalyzed the public sequencing data and kept in-frame beta chains. One record per CDR3 amino acid sequence lists the most common genes and DNA. This sample holds around 480,000 distinct CDR3 sequences; 16% were observed only once. The top ten clones comprise 2.5% to 3.5% of the sample. Beyond this particular receptor, the publication reports: The authors suggested that each seasonal influenza vaccination may recruit only a limited number of new T cells.

Turning to this clonotype: Its antigen is still unknown. No much larger clonotype is one base removed from it; base qualities were not supplied.

The CDR3 contains 13 residues, cysteine and phenylalanine counted. Solely the CDR3 DNA is kept, with 39 bases framed from the first base. The germline V gene supplies CDR1 MNHNS and CDR2 SASEGT. The junction carries 23 bases between V and J, which are trimmed by 8 bases and 15 bases respectively. Sequences were derived from CD4+ T cells sorted from PBMCs, sampled about 24 months after vaccination. This clonotype was obtained from a man aged 45-69 years who received an inactivated influenza vaccine. Donor details come from another sample of the same person, matched by shared clones. The rearrangement combines TRBV6-1 with TRBJ2-1; the D gene is perhaps TRBD2, from 6 matching bases. The DNA reads as follows: TGTGCCAGCCGAAGGGACTTTCGCGGGCGAGCGTTCTTC. It codes for CASRRDFRGRAFF.